The 32 T cell receptor beta chains reported below all come from one sample, sequenced in a study of cytomegalovirus exposure and HLA in healthy donors (dated by TCRdb to between 2016 and 2019). Library generation was performed with the immunoSEQ multiplex PCR assay. TCRdb obtained this table from immuneACCESS and retained in-frame rearrangements with V and J assigned. These tables miss some clones; where compared with another copy, unresolved V genes account for less than half of the shortfall, and the remainder is unexplained. The sample data list some 64,000 clones, and approximately 96% of these were observed just once. Around 1.5% of the sample lies in the top ten. Material: PBMCs. The source of these receptors is a woman between 18 and 29 years old in good health and CMV-seropositive.

The chain uses TRBV19 and TRBJ2-2; 7 bases are shared with TRBD1. V dropped 10 bases and J dropped 4; count of bases not matched to a gene: 9. CDR3 size: 14 residues. CDR1 is LNHDA and CDR2 is SQIVND in the germline V gene (reference sequence). The CDR3 reads CATSRNRGTGELFF. The CDR3 DNA sequence: TGTGCCACCAGTAGGAACAGGGGCACCGGGGAGCTGTTTTTT.

This chain uses TRBV4-1 with TRBJ1-3; maybe TRBD1 (5 bases). V lost 1 base and J lost 0, with 13 bases in between. The germline gives CDR1 MGHRA, CDR2 YSYEKL. The CDR3 sequence is 17 residues long. In DNA, the CDR3 is TGCGCCAGCAGCCAAGTGGGGCCAGGTATCTCTGGAAACACCATATATTTT. It translates to CASSQVGPGISGNTIYF.

The chain recombines TRBV15 with TRBJ1-5; no clear D gene. Germline V lookup: CDR1 LNHNV, CDR2 YYDKDF (reference sequence). Trimming took off 8 bases at V and 0 bases at J, with 14 bases between the two ends. The length of the CDR3 is 15 residues. As DNA, the CDR3 is TGTGCCACCCGAGGTGGCAGATATAGCAATCAGCCCCAGCATTTT. Translated: CATRGGRYSNQPQHF.

The chain uses TRBV11-2 and TRBJ2-5; maybe TRBD1 (6 bases). The germline V and J ends were trimmed by 0 bases and 2 bases, with 16 bases remaining between them. CDR1 and CDR2 from the germline V gene are SGHAT and FQNNGV. CDR3 length: 17 amino acids. The CDR3 nucleotides are TGTGCCAGCAGCTTAGATTCCCATGACAGGTTACAAGAGACCCAGTACTTC. It codes for CASSLDSHDRLQETQYF.

This clone occurred once. This chain links TRBV10-2 with TRBJ2-7, with a possible D match to TRBD1 (6 bases). Germline V gives CDR1 WSHSY, CDR2 SAAADI. The CDR3 runs 15 residues. The V gene lost 0 bases and the J gene lost 3 bases, with 12 bases spanning the gap. CDR3 loop: CASSESIQGRYEQYF. The CDR3 nucleotides are TGCGCCAGCAGTGAGTCGATTCAGGGGCGCTACGAGCAGTACTTC.

The CDR3 sequence is CASSLGFEGPSGRPDTQYF. The CDR3 DNA follows: TGTGCCAGCAGCTTGGGTTTCGAAGGGCCTAGCGGGAGACCAGATACGCAGTATTTT. The chain couples TRBV7-9 to TRBJ2-3; TRBD2 matches 10 bases. The germline V gene encodes CDR1 SEHNR and CDR2 FQNEAQ (reference sequence). CDR3 size: 19 residues. The ends lost 3 bases at V and 4 bases at J; junction bases unmatched: 16. Complete variable domain (other parts from reference TRBV7-9 and TRBJ2-3): DTGVSQNPRHKITKRGQNVTFRCDPISEHNRLYWYRQTLGQGPEFLTYFQNEAQLEKSRLLSDRFSAERPKGSFSTLEIQRTEQGDSAMYLCASSLGFEGPSGRPDTQYFGPGTRLTVL.

V and J are TRBV7-6 and TRBJ2-7; D is perhaps TRBD2 (6 bases). CDR1 and CDR2 from the germline V gene are SGHVS and FNYEAQ. This CDR3 spans 13 amino acids. The V gene lost 2 bases and the J gene lost 2 bases, with 7 bases spanning the gap. This CDR3 reads CASSLSGAYEQYF. The DNA for the CDR3 is TGTGCCAGCAGCTTATCGGGGGCCTACGAGCAGTACTTC. Looking up the rest from reference TRBV7-6 and TRBJ2-7 gives the full variable domain: GAGVSQSPRYKVTKRGQDVALRCDPISGHVSLYWYRQALGQGPEFLTYFNYEAQQDKSGLPNDRFSAERPEGSISTLTIQRTEQRDSAMYRCASSLSGAYEQYFGPGTRLTVT.

This rearrangement joins TRBV7-9 to TRBJ1-1; no clear D gene. The CDR3 has 15 residues. V lost 2 bases and J 6 bases, leaving 16 bases between the germline ends. Per the germline V gene, CDR1 is SEHNR and CDR2 is FQNEAQ (reference sequence). CDR3 in amino acids: CASSLPMNGLSEAFF. The CDR3 coding sequence is TGTGCCAGCAGCTTACCGATGAACGGTTTATCTGAAGCTTTCTTT.

The chain joins TRBV28 to TRBJ2-1; 8 positions match TRBD1. The CDR3 has 15 residues. J was trimmed by 8 bases and V by 3 bases; bases with no gene match: 9. The germline CDR1 and CDR2 sequences are MDHEN and SYDVKM. The DNA of the CDR3 is TGTGCCAGCAGTTTCCCAGGGGGCGCAGGCGATGAGCAGTTCTTC. This gives the protein CASSFPGGAGDEQFF.

The rearrangement uses TRBV7-3 and TRBJ1-1; D is undetermined. With 0 bases removed from V and 0 bases from J, the gap between germline ends came to 11 bases. The CDR3 has 16 amino acids. Per germline, CDR1 SGHTA and CDR2 FQGTGA. In DNA form, the CDR3 reads TGTGCCAGCAGCTTAACGGGTGACACCATGAACACTGAAGCTTTCTTT. It translates to CASSLTGDTMNTEAFF.

This clone was found a few times. The chain links TRBV10-1 to TRBJ2-7; no firm D call. The ends were cut back, 2 bases at V and 5 bases at J, with 13 bases in the middle. This CDR3 is 14 amino acids long. The germline V gene encodes CDR1 WNHNN and CDR2 SYGVQD (reference sequence). CDR3 in DNA: TGCGCCAGCAGTGAGAGCCTAATTGTGGACGAGCAGTACTTC. Residues: CASSESLIVDEQYF.

This clone turned up a few times. The chain is built from TRBV5-8 and TRBJ1-1; maybe TRBD1 (6 bases). The germline V and J ends were trimmed by 4 bases and 0 bases, with 13 bases remaining between them. This CDR3 contains 15 residues. Germline V gene sequence: CDR1 SGHTS, CDR2 YDEGEE. The CDR3: CASSGRGHLNTEAFF. CDR3 nucleotides: TGTGCCAGCAGCGGAAGGGGACATTTGAACACTGAAGCTTTCTTT.

This sequence joins TRBV7-2 and TRBJ2-7; D call uncertain. Trimming took 2 bases from V and 2 from J, leaving 10 bases between them. This CDR3 contains 14 residues. Germline CDR1 reads SGHTA; CDR2 reads FQGNSA. The CDR3 here is CASSLSGQPYEQYF. The CDR3 nucleotides are TGTGCCAGCAGCTTATCTGGGCAACCCTACGAGCAGTACTTC.

The chain carries TRBV11-1 and TRBJ2-7; TRBD2 matches 9 bases. This CDR3 spans 15 amino acids. V gave up 5 bases and J gave up 3 bases; unmatched junction bases: 8. The germline V gene encodes CDR1 SGHAT and CDR2 FQDESV (reference sequence). CDR3 DNA: TGTGCCAGCAGCAAATACCTAGCGGGAATCTACGAGCAGTACTTC. This codes for CASSKYLAGIYEQYF.

The chain employs TRBV7-2 and TRBJ2-4, with D uncertain. Germline CDR1 reads SGHTA; CDR2 reads FQGNSA. The CDR3 contains 15 residues. V gave up 8 bases and J gave up 0 bases, with 14 bases separating them. In DNA, the CDR3 is TGTGCCAGCGGTCAACTTCCCCTAGCCAAAAACATTCAGTACTTC. Amino acid sequence: CASGQLPLAKNIQYF.

The V call is TRBV30, the J call TRBJ1-2; unclear D gene. There are 10 residues in the CDR3. The germline CDR1 and CDR2 sequences are GTSNPN and SVGIG (reference sequence). Trimming stripped 0 bases from V and 9 bases from J, with 5 bases between. CDR3 in amino acids: CAWSVLRYTF. DNA for the CDR3: TGTGCCTGGAGTGTCCTACGCTACACCTTC.

The chain has TRBV5-1 and TRBJ2-5; 10 nucleotides align to TRBD2. The V segment lost 4 bases and the J segment 3 bases; nucleotides outside the gene matches: 6. Germline V gene sequence: CDR1 SGHRS, CDR2 YFSETQ. The CDR3 contains 15 residues. The CDR3 sequence: CASSESGTSEETQYF. Here the CDR3 DNA reads TGCGCCAGCAGCGAGTCCGGGACTAGCGAAGAGACCCAGTACTTC. Filled out from reference TRBV5-1 and TRBJ2-5, the complete variable domain reads KAGVTQTPRYLIKTRGQQVTLSCSPISGHRSVSWYQQTPGQGLQFLFEYFSETQRNKGNFPGRFSGRQFSNSRSEMNVSTLELGDSALYLCASSESGTSEETQYFGPGTRLLVL.

The chain recombines TRBV6-4 with TRBJ2-3, with D possibly being TRBD1 (6 bases). Looked up from germline, CDR1 is MRHNA and CDR2 is SNTAGT. The CDR3 contains 14 residues. V was clipped by 2 bases and J by 11 bases, with 17 bases between them. The DNA for the CDR3 is TGTGCCAGCAGTGACACAGGGAGCTTTACGAAGCAGTATTTT. Its translation: CASSDTGSFTKQYF.

The chain links TRBV9 to TRBJ2-1; TRBD1 might be the D (6 bases). Germline CDR1 reads SGDLS; CDR2 reads YYNGEE. Trimming cost V 0 bases and J 2 bases, with 12 bases left between them. This CDR3 comprises 16 residues. CDR3 region: CASSVEFGGPYNEQFF. In DNA form, the CDR3 reads TGTGCCAGCAGCGTAGAGTTTGGGGGCCCCTACAATGAGCAGTTCTTC.

This clone was counted between two and nine times. This chain joins TRBV6-6 and TRBJ1-2, with 7 bases lining up with TRBD1. The CDR3 sequence is 14 residues long. Germline V gene data show CDR1 as MNHNY and CDR2 as SVGAGI (reference sequence). The ends lost 5 bases at V and 1 base at J; junction bases unmatched: 4. The CDR3 region has the DNA TGTGCCAGCAGTCCCCGGGACAGTAACTATGGCTACACCTTC. It yields the protein CASSPRDSNYGYTF.

The V call is TRBV6-1, the J call TRBJ2-3; possibly TRBD1 for D (5 bases). V dropped 6 bases and J dropped 2 bases, with 12 bases sitting between them. The CDR3 runs 14 residues. Germline V CDR1 and CDR2: MNHNS, SASEGT. The CDR3: CASRSQGYTDTQYF. The CDR3 DNA follows: TGTGCCAGCAGAAGCCAGGGTTACACAGATACGCAGTATTTT.

The chain uses TRBV5-1 and TRBJ1-2; 7 bases agree with TRBD1. Germline assignment: CDR1 SGHRS and CDR2 YFSETQ. Unmatched junction bases numbered 8, after V lost 4 bases and J lost 8 bases. This CDR3 spans 13 amino acids. DNA of the CDR3: TGCGCCAGCAGCCTAGGACAGGAGCGAGGCTACACCTTC. It specifies CASSLGQERGYTF.

The chain recombines TRBV4-2 with TRBJ2-3, with 11 bases identical to TRBD2. The V gene's germline CDR1 is LGHNA and CDR2 YNFKEQ. Trimming removed 1 base from V and 0 bases from J; junction bases left unmatched: 6. The CDR3 consists of 18 residues. The CDR3 nucleotides are TGTGCCAGCAGCCAAGTCCTAGCGGGGGGACCTAGCACAGATACGCAGTATTTT. Amino acid sequence: CASSQVLAGGPSTDTQYF.

The chain couples TRBV9 to TRBJ1-6; 10 bases agree with TRBD1. The germline V gene encodes CDR1 SGDLS and CDR2 YYNGEE. Unmatched junction bases numbered 11, after V lost 0 bases and J lost 11 bases. This CDR3 is built from 17 residues. The CDR3: CASSVGDRGPSGAPLHF. The CDR3 nucleotides read TGTGCCAGCAGCGTAGGGGACAGGGGTCCCTCTGGGGCACCCCTCCACTTT.

The rearrangement links TRBV28 to TRBJ2-5; a weak D match, TRBD2 (5 bases). CDR1 MDHEN and CDR2 SYDVKM come from the germline V gene. Trimming took off 8 bases at V and 5 bases at J, with 27 bases between the two ends. The CDR3 runs 17 residues. The DNA of the CDR3 is TGTGCCAGCCAAACACTCTGGGCTAGCTTAAAAGGGGAGACCCAGTACTTC. Encoded protein: CASQTLWASLKGETQYF.

This chain uses TRBV19 with TRBJ2-1, with D uncertain. Germline lookup yields CDR1 LNHDA and CDR2 SQIVND (reference sequence). The CDR3 is 18 amino acids. The V end lost 3 bases, the J end lost 0 bases, and 18 bases lay between the germline ends. In DNA form, the CDR3 reads TGTGCCAGTAGTATTCAACCCACCACATTCAGCTCCTACAATGAGCAGTTCTTC. It codes for CASSIQPTTFSSYNEQFF.

The rearrangement uses TRBV7-6 and TRBJ2-1; no clear D. The CDR3 runs 12 residues. CDR1 and CDR2 from the germline V gene are SGHVS and FNYEAQ. V was pared by 5 bases and J by 6 bases, with 8 bases between. The DNA of the CDR3 is TGTGCCAGCAGCCCGTCGGGCAATGAGCAGTTCTTC. Translation gives CASSPSGNEQFF.

This clone appeared a single time. V gene TRBV6-1 combines with J gene TRBJ1-5, with D perhaps matching TRBD1 (5 bases). Germline lookup yields CDR1 MNHNS and CDR2 SASEGT. The CDR3 loop spans 15 amino acids. V lost 5 bases and J lost 3, with 14 bases in between. CDR3 in amino acids: CASSPGTAFNQPQHF. The CDR3, as DNA: TGTGCCAGCAGTCCTGGGACTGCTTTCAATCAGCCCCAGCATTTT.

The rearrangement uses TRBV28 and TRBJ2-7; a weak D match, TRBD1 (6 bases). CDR3 length: 15 residues. Germline V lookup: CDR1 MDHEN, CDR2 SYDVKM. With 5 bases removed from V and 0 bases from J, the gap between germline ends came to 14 bases. The CDR3 bases are TGTGCCAGCAGTGTCCTGGACAGCAGCTCCTACGAGCAGTACTTC. It translates to CASSVLDSSSYEQYF.

The chain couples TRBV5-4 to TRBJ1-2, with no clear D. CDR3 length: 14 residues. Trimming shortened V by 2 bases and J by 2 bases, and 10 bases separated the two germline ends. The germline V gene encodes CDR1 SGHNT and CDR2 YYREEE (reference sequence). CDR3 region: CASSLIESNYGYTF. In nucleotides, the CDR3 is TGTGCCAGCAGCTTAATTGAGTCCAACTATGGCTACACCTTC.

The chain couples TRBV5-4 to TRBJ2-3, with 12 bases aligning to TRBD2. CDR1 and CDR2 (germline): SGHNT, YYREEE (reference sequence). The CDR3 runs 16 residues. The V segment lost 0 bases and the J segment 2 bases; nucleotides outside the gene matches: 1. The CDR3 sequence is CASSLGLAGVTDTQYF. The CDR3 nucleotides are TGTGCCAGCAGCTTGGGACTAGCGGGAGTCACAGATACGCAGTATTTT.

The chain uses TRBV15 and TRBJ1-3, with D perhaps matching TRBD1 (5 bases). Trimming removed 0 bases from V and 2 bases from J, with 17 bases in between. This CDR3 spans 18 amino acids. Germline values: CDR1 LNHNV, CDR2 YYDKDF (reference sequence). The CDR3 loop reads CATSRDFLRDSTGNTIYF. The CDR3 bases are TGTGCCACCAGCAGAGATTTCCTACGGGACTCAACTGGAAACACCATATATTTT.